The clone carrying this T cell receptor beta chain was seen a handful of times. The antigen is undetermined. Each donor was nominally healthy when sampled (though unrecorded immune exposures were likely). The sample is drawn from a study of cytomegalovirus exposure and HLA in healthy donors. Notes on the study in general: Per published accounts, TCR beta sequences correctly predicted the HLA-A and HLA-B alleles of most subjects. Within an earlier analysis, most TCR beta V segments proved productive either about 90% or about 30% of the time. Clonal expansion was found to be greater in HLA-associated TCR beta chains than in equally common others in a later analysis.

In the PCR, 60 Vbeta and 13 Jbeta primers were used. The assay was immunoSEQ multiplex PCR, and TCRdb's table has in-frame clones only and misses some. The repertoire holds more than 80,000 clones, with about two thirds as singletons. The sequenced sample was PBMCs. The TCR originated in a female donor in good health and CMV-seronegative.

The CDR3 is CASSPPGGTRDGELFF. The DNA of the CDR3 is TGTGCCAGCAGCCCGCCGGGCGGGACCAGGGACGGGGAGCTGTTTTTT. The gene calls are TRBV5-4 and TRBJ2-2, with D maybe TRBD2 (6 bases). The V gene's germline CDR1 is SGHNT and CDR2 YYREEE (reference sequence). The V end was cut by 4 bases, the J end by 7 bases, with 20 bases between. This CDR3 is built from 16 residues.